The 22 T cell receptor beta chains listed next were all sequenced from one sample in a study of CD8 T cells in ankylosing spondylitis. From the 5' RACE reads, TCRdb called clonotypes with MiXCR, one entry per CDR3 protein. There are under 250,000 distinct CDR3 sequences in the sample; over 30% occur only once, and roughly 4.2% lies in the top ten. The sequencing input was blood, either unsorted or a sorted T cell fraction (not recorded which). The receptors here all came from a male donor with ankylosing spondylitis or in good health (not recorded which).

J is TRBJ1-3 and V is TRBV6-1; D not certain. This CDR3 contains 16 residues. V dropped 6 bases and J dropped 0 bases, with 15 bases sitting between them. From germline, CDR1 is MNHNS and CDR2 SASEGT. This CDR3 reads CASSPTGGASGNTIYF. DNA of the CDR3: TGTGCCAGCAGCCCCACCGGAGGAGCCTCTGGAAACACCATATATTTT.

The chain couples TRBV15 to TRBJ2-1, with 9 bases matching TRBD2. CDR1 and CDR2 from the germline V gene are LNHNV and YYDKDF (reference sequence). CDR3 length: 16 residues. Germline trimming cut 1 base from V and 8 bases from J; bases unmatched to any gene: 9. The CDR3, as DNA: TGTGCCACCAGCAGAGTTAGCGGGGGAAGAGGCCATGAGCAGTTCTTC. Encoded protein: CATSRVSGGRGHEQFF. The variable domain in full, with the rest retrieved from reference TRBV15 and TRBJ2-1, is DAMVIQNPRYQVTQFGKPVTLSCSQTLNHNVMYWYQQKSSQAPKLLFHYYDKDFNNEADTPDNFQSRRPNTSFCFLDIRSPGLGDTAMYLCATSRVSGGRGHEQFFGPGTRLTVL.

The count of this clonotype is one. The V gene is TRBV10-3, the J gene TRBJ2-5; tentative D call: TRBD2 (5 bases). CDR1 is ENHRY and CDR2 is SYGVKD in the germline V gene. Trimming removed 3 bases from V and 5 bases from J, with 10 bases in between. The CDR3 contains 13 residues. The CDR3 is CAISDSGVETQYF. DNA for the CDR3: TGTGCCATCAGTGACTCCGGGGTTGAGACCCAGTACTTC.

This clonotype occurred a few times. V and J are TRBV29-1 and TRBJ1-1; possible D gene TRBD1, 5 bases. V shed 4 bases and J shed 3 bases, with 18 bases lying between them. This CDR3 spans 15 amino acids. The germline gives CDR1 SQVTM, CDR2 ANQGSEA. Here the CDR3 DNA reads TGCAGCGTTGCGTTGAGTCTGGGGGTCGACACTGAAGCTTTCTTT. It is translated as CSVALSLGVDTEAFF.

The gene calls are TRBV5-1 and TRBJ2-1, with D hard to call. Germline CDR1 is SGHRS and CDR2 is YFSETQ. The CDR3 has 16 residues. V dropped 0 bases and J dropped 0 bases, with 10 bases sitting between them. CDR3 in DNA: TGCGCCAGCAGCTTGGAGGGCCCGAGCTCCTACAATGAGCAGTTCTTC. It is translated as CASSLEGPSSYNEQFF.

The rearrangement uses TRBV11-2 and TRBJ1-5, with unresolved D. V gave up 1 base and J gave up 6 bases, with 13 bases separating them. The CDR3 runs 15 residues. Germline CDR1 and CDR2: SGHAT and FQNNGV. The CDR3 here is CASSLGPSGGQPQHF. The CDR3 region has the DNA TGTGCCAGCAGCTTAGGACCCTCAGGAGGTCAGCCCCAGCATTTT.

The chain combines TRBV20-1 with TRBJ1-4, with a weak D call TRBD1 (6 bases). Germline assignment: CDR1 DFQATT and CDR2 SNEGSKA (reference sequence). This CDR3 is built from 13 residues. Trimming stripped 6 bases from V and 5 bases from J, with 13 bases between. The CDR3 DNA is TGCAGTGCCGAACAGGGATTCAATGAAAAACTGTTTTTT. Amino acid sequence: CSAEQGFNEKLFF.

V usage is TRBV28 and J usage is TRBJ2-3; 8 nucleotides line up with TRBD2. With 5 bases clipped from V and 1 base from J, the junction kept 8 bases outside the gene matches. From germline, CDR1 is MDHEN and CDR2 SYDVKM. The CDR3 is 16 amino acids. DNA for the CDR3: TGTGCCAGCAGTCCATCTAGCGGGCCCGGCACAGATACGCAGTATTTT. Translating gives CASSPSSGPGTDTQYF.

The J gene is TRBJ1-4, the V gene TRBV28; no definite D call. Germline CDR1 and CDR2: MDHEN and SYDVKM. Between the trimmed V and J ends, which lost 5 bases and 8 bases, there was a span of 12 bases. This CDR3 has 13 residues. In DNA, the CDR3 is TGTGCCAGCAGTGGACGGAGAGGGGAAAAACTGTTTTTT. Protein sequence: CASSGRRGEKLFF.

The rearrangement links TRBV15 to TRBJ1-1; 7 nucleotides align to TRBD1. Per the germline V gene, CDR1 is LNHNV and CDR2 is YYDKDF (reference sequence). Trimming took 4 bases from V and 4 from J; bases not matched to a gene: 3. The CDR3 loop spans 13 amino acids. In DNA, the CDR3 is TGTGCCACCAGCACCCACAGGGGCACTGAAGCTTTCTTT. Amino acids: CATSTHRGTEAFF.

The genes are TRBV20-1 and TRBJ2-7; D possibly corresponds to TRBD2 (5 bases). CDR1 and CDR2 from the germline V gene are DFQATT and SNEGSKA (reference sequence). V dropped 6 bases and J dropped 6 bases, with 27 bases sitting between them. The CDR3 sequence is 16 residues long. CDR3 DNA sequence: TGCAGTGCCGCTAAGTTTTTCGGAGGAGCCAGCTTCGAGCAGTACTTC. It encodes CSAAKFFGGASFEQYF.

The chain uses TRBV7-4 and TRBJ1-5; 9 bases match TRBD1. CDR3 length: 14 amino acids. The germline V gene has CDR1 SGHVT and CDR2 SQSDAQ. V lost 5 bases, J lost 11 bases, and 10 bases stayed unmatched. This chain's CDR3 is CASSAGQGFSTQHF. CDR3 nucleotides: TGTGCCAGCAGCGCCGGACAGGGGTTTTCTACCCAGCATTTT.

This clonotype was observed a few times. The CDR3 DNA follows: TGTGCCAGCAGTTTTGGCGTCCGGGAGACCCAGTACTTC. The encoded protein is CASSFGVRETQYF. The chain recombines TRBV12-3 or TRBV12-4 with TRBJ2-5; no clear D gene. This CDR3 comprises 13 residues. V was pared by 3 bases and J by 5 bases, with 10 bases between.

This clonotype was seen more than once but under ten times. This chain joins TRBV6-5 and TRBJ1-2, with a weak D call TRBD1 (5 bases). Between the trimmed V and J ends, which lost 0 bases and 4 bases, there was a span of 15 bases. The CDR3 spans 16 residues. Germline CDR1 reads MNHEY; CDR2 reads SVGAGI. CDR3 residues: CASSYSWGEDSYGYTF. The CDR3 DNA follows: TGTGCCAGCAGTTACTCATGGGGCGAGGATAGCTATGGCTACACCTTC.

This clonotype was seen a few times. The chain is built from TRBV11-2 and TRBJ2-3, with 9 bases that match TRBD1. This CDR3 spans 17 amino acids. The V and J ends lost 4 bases and 0 bases, in that order; junction bases with no gene match: 8. Germline CDR1 SGHAT, CDR2 FQNNGV. CDR3 residues: CASSYGTGYSSTDTQYF. The CDR3 DNA reads as TGTGCCAGCAGCTACGGGACAGGGTATTCTAGCACAGATACGCAGTATTTT.

There are many counts of this clonotype. The chain employs TRBV20-1 and TRBJ2-6, with D possibly being TRBD1 (6 bases). The germline CDR1 and CDR2 sequences are DFQATT and SNEGSKA (reference sequence). The CDR3 totals 14 residues. The V end was cut by 3 bases, the J end by 4 bases, with 10 bases between. This CDR3 reads CSASTGRGANVLTF. CDR3 bases: TGCAGTGCTAGTACAGGGCGGGGGGCCAACGTCCTGACTTTC.

The chain is built from TRBV9 and TRBJ2-7; 9 nucleotides agree with TRBD1. CDR3 size: 14 residues. The junction had 1 base not matched to a gene; V was cut back by 0 bases and J by 3 bases. Germline V gene data show CDR1 as SGDLS and CDR2 as YYNGEE. CDR3: CASSVGQGGYEQYF. CDR3 DNA sequence: TGTGCCAGCAGCGTAGGACAGGGGGGCTACGAGCAGTACTTC.

CDR3 bases: TGTGCCAGCAGCTTACTAAGTAGCGGGGAGCTCACCGGGGAGCTGTTTTTT. Translated: CASSLLSSGELTGELFF. V gene TRBV7-9 combines with J gene TRBJ2-2, with 8 bases aligning to TRBD2. Looked up from germline, CDR1 is SEHNR and CDR2 is FQNEAQ (reference sequence). This CDR3 spans 17 amino acids. Trimming took 2 bases from V and 4 from J; bases not matched to a gene: 9.

V gene TRBV28 combines with J gene TRBJ2-7; the D gene could be TRBD1 or TRBD2 (5 bases each). Trimming cost V 3 bases and J 3 bases, with 15 bases left between them. CDR1 and CDR2 from the germline V gene are MDHEN and SYDVKM. The CDR3 length is 15 residues. The DNA of the CDR3 is TGTGCCAGCAGTTTTTGGGGGTCAGTGAACTACGAGCAGTACTTC. It yields the protein CASSFWGSVNYEQYF.

The genes are TRBV9 and TRBJ2-3; the D gene is possibly TRBD1 (5 bases). Trimming cost V 4 bases and J 2 bases, with 11 bases left between them. Germline V gene data show CDR1 as SGDLS and CDR2 as YYNGEE. This CDR3 contains 14 residues. CDR3 residues: CASSRQYDTDTQYF. In DNA, the CDR3 is TGTGCCAGCAGCCGACAGTACGACACAGATACGCAGTATTTT.

This clonotype was detected a few times. The chain employs TRBV5-1 and TRBJ1-2; 10 positions match TRBD1. V dropped 0 bases and J dropped 8; count of bases not matched to a gene: 4. Germline values: CDR1 SGHRS, CDR2 YFSETQ. There are 14 residues in the CDR3. CDR3 sequence: CASSLGTGGEGYTF. The CDR3 bases are TGCGCCAGCAGCTTGGGGACAGGGGGAGAGGGCTACACCTTC. The variable domain in full, with the rest retrieved from reference TRBV5-1 and TRBJ1-2, is KAGVTQTPRYLIKTRGQQVTLSCSPISGHRSVSWYQQTPGQGLQFLFEYFSETQRNKGNFPGRFSGRQFSNSRSEMNVSTLELGDSALYLCASSLGTGGEGYTFGSGTRLTVV.

This clonotype was seen a handful of times. The rearrangement uses TRBV15 and TRBJ2-3; 8 nucleotides align to TRBD1. Trimming at V came to 3 bases and at J to 2 bases, leaving 10 bases not matched to a gene. The CDR3 is made up of 17 amino acids. The germline gives CDR1 LNHNV, CDR2 YYDKDF (reference sequence). CDR3 protein: CATSSGQGIRVTDTQYF. As DNA, the CDR3 is TGTGCCACCAGCAGTGGACAGGGTATTAGAGTCACAGATACGCAGTATTTT.